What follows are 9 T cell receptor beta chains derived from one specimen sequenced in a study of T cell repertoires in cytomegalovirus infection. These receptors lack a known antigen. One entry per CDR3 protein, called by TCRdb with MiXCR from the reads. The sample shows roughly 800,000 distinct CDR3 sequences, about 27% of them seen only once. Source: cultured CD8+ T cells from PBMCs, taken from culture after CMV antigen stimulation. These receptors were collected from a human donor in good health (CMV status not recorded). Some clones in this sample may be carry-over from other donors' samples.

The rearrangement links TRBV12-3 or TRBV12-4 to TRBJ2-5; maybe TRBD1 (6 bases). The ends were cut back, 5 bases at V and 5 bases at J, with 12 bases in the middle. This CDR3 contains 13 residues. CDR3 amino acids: CASSPGTWETQYF. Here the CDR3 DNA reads TGTGCCAGCAGTCCAGGGACATGGGAGACCCAGTACTTC.

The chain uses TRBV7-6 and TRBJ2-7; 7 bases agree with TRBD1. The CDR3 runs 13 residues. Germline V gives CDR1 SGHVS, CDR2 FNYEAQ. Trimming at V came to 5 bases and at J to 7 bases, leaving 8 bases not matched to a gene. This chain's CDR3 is CASSPSPGQEQYV. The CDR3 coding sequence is TGTGCCAGCAGCCCTTCCCCGGGACAGGAGCAGTACGTC.

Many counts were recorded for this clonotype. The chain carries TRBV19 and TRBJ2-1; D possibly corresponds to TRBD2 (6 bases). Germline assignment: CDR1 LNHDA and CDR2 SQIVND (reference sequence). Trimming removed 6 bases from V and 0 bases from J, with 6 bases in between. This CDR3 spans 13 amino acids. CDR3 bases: TGTGCCAGTAGCGGGAGCTCCTACAATGAGCAGTTCTTC. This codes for CASSGSSYNEQFF.

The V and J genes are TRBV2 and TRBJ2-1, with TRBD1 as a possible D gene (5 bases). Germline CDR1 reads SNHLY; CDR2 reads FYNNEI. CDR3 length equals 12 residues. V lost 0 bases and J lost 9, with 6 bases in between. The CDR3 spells CASSEAGLEQFF. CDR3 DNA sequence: TGTGCCAGCAGTGAAGCGGGGCTTGAGCAGTTCTTC.

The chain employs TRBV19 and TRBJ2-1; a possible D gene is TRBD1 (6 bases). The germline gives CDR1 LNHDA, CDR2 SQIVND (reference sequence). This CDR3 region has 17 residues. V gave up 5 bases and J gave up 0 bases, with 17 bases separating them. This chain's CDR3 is CASSPAPEGVSYNEQFF. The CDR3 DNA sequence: TGTGCCAGTAGTCCCGCCCCCGAGGGGGTCTCCTACAATGAGCAGTTCTTC. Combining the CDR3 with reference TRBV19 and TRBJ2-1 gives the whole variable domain DGGITQSPKYLFRKEGQNVTLSCEQNLNHDAMYWYRQDPGQGLRLIYYSQIVNDFQKGDIAEGYSVSREKKESFPLTVTSAQKNPTAFYLCASSPAPEGVSYNEQFFGPGTRLTVL.

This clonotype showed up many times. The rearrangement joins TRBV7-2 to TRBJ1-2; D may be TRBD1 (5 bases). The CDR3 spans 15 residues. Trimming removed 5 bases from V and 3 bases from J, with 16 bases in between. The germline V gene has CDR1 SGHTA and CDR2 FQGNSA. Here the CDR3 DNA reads TGTGCCAGCAGCGCCTACTATGGACAAGACTATGGCTACACCTTC. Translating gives CASSAYYGQDYGYTF.

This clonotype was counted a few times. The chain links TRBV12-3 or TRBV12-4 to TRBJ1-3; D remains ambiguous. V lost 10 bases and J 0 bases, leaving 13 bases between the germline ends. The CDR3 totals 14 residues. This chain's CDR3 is CATTTRSSGNTIYF. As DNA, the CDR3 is TGTGCCACCACTACTCGGTCCTCTGGAAACACCATATATTTT.

The CDR3 loop is CASSELDIGETQYF. Here the CDR3 DNA reads TGTGCCAGCAGTGAACTAGACATTGGAGAGACCCAGTACTTC. The genes are TRBV6-1 and TRBJ2-5; D gene ambiguous. V lost 2 bases to trimming and J lost 4 bases, with 11 bases between them. The CDR3 contains 14 residues. The germline V gene has CDR1 MNHNS and CDR2 SASEGT.

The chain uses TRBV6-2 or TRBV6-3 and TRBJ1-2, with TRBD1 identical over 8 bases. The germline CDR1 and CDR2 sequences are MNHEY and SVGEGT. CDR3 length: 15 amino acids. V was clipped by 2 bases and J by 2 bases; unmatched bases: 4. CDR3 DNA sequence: TGTGCCAGCAGTTACAGACAGGGGATAAACTATGGCTACACCTTC. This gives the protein CASSYRQGINYGYTF.